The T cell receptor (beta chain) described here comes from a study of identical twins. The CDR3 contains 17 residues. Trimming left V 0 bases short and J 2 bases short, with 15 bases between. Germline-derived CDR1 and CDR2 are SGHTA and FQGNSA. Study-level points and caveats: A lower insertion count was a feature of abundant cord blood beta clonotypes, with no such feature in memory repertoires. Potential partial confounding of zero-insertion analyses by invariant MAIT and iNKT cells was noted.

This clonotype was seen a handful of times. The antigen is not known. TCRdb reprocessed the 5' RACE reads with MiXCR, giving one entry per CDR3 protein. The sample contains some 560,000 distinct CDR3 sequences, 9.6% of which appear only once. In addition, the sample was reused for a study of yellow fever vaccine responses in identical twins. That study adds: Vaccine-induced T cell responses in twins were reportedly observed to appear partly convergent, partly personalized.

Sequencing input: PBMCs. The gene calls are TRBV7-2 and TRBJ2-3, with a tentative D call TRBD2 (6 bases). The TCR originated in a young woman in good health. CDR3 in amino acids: CASSLAWRGNNTDTQYF. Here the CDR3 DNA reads TGTGCCAGCAGCTTAGCGTGGCGGGGCAATAACACAGATACGCAGTATTTT.